This T cell receptor beta chain was recovered during a study of T cell responses to AZD1222 COVID-19 vaccine. The length of the CDR3 is 13 residues. Germline V lookup: CDR1 KGHSH, CDR2 LQKENI. V shed 5 bases, J shed 6 bases, and the junction held 2 bases outside the gene matches. Clones were read by immunoSEQ multiplex PCR, and TCRdb kept only the in-frame ones, dropping some. The sample includes under 85,000 clones, around 90% of them seen just once. The study's findings and limits: Spike-wide coverage was observed for vaccine-associated CD4 TCRs, with dominant responses at 160-218 and 743-854.

Notes on this clone: What it binds is unknown.

The material was peripheral blood, obtained on day 0 of MenACWY control vaccination. The J gene is TRBJ2-1, the V gene TRBV18; TRBD2 matches at 9 bases. This TCR came from an adult in good health. This chain's CDR3 is CASSGGGANEQFF. For the CDR3, the DNA is TGTGCCAGCTCAGGCGGGGGGGCCAATGAGCAGTTCTTC.